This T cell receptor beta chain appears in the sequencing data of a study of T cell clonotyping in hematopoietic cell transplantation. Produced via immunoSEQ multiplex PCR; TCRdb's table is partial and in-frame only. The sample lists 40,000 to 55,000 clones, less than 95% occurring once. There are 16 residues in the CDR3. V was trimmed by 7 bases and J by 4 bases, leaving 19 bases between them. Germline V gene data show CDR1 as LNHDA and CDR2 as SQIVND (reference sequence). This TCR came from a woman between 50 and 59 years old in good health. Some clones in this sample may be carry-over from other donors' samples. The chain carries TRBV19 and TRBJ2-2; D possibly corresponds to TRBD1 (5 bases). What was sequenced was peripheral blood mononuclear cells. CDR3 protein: CASTPRAMGSTGELFF. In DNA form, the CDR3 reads TGTGCCAGTACCCCCAGGGCGATGGGATCCACCGGGGAGCTGTTTTTT.